The entry below gives a single T cell receptor (beta chain) sequence along with its context. Its specificity is unknown. The CDR3 runs 15 residues. CDR1 and CDR2 from the germline V gene are MDHEN and SYDVKM. V was clipped by 8 bases and J by 6 bases, with 17 bases between them. The sample originates from a study of chemoradiotherapy in HPV16-positive cancers. Study summary: Candidate HPV-specific T-cell clones and common TCR motifs came from functional assays in a couple of HPV16-positive patients.

Study-wide points: During treatment, candidate HPV-specific clones and E7-related motifs expanded in tumor. For HPV16-positive patients, expanding HPV-responsive T cells associated with longer recurrence-free survival.

Using immunoSEQ multiplex PCR, the repertoire was profiled, and TCRdb retains in-frame clones only, with some absent. The repertoire holds approximately 20,000 clones, with 70% to 90% as singletons. V usage is TRBV28 and J usage is TRBJ1-6, with D possibly matching TRBD1 (6 bases). The sample consisted of blood, taken from a patient who underwent chemoradiotherapy. This receptor was taken from a human donor with HPV-associated anogenital cancer. The CDR3: CASGGTGIGNSPLHF. In DNA form, the CDR3 reads TGTGCCAGCGGCGGTACAGGGATCGGTAATTCACCCCTCCACTTT.